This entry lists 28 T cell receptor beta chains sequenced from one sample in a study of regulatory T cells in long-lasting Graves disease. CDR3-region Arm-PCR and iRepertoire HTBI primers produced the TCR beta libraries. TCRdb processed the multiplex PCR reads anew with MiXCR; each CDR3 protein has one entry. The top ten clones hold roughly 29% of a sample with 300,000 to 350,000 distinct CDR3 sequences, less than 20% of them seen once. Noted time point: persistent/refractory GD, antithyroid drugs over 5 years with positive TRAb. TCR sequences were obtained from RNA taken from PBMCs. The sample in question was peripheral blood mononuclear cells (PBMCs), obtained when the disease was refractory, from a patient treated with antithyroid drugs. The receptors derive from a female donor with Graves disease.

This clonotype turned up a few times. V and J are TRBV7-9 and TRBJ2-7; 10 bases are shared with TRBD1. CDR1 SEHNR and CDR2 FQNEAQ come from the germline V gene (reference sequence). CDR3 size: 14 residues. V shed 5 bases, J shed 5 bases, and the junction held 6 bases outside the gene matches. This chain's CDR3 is CASSRRDRGDEQYF. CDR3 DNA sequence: TGTGCCAGCAGCCGCCGGGACAGGGGAGACGAGCAGTACTTC.

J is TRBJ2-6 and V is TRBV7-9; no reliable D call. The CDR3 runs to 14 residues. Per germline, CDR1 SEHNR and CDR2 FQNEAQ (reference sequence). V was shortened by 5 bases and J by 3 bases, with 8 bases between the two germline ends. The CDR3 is CASSPWGGANVLTF. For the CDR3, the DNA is TGTGCCAGCAGCCCCTGGGGTGGGGCCAACGTCCTGACTTTC.

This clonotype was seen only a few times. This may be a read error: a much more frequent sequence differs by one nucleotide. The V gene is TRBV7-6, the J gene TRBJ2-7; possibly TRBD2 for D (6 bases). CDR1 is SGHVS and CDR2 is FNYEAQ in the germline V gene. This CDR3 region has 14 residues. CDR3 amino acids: CANSPGTLPYEQYF. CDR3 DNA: TGTGCCAACAGCCCTGGGACTCTGCCCTACGAGCAGTACTTC.

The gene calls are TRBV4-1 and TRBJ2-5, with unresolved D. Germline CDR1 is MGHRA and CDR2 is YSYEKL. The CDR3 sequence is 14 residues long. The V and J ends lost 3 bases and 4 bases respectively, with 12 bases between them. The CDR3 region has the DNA TGCGCCAGCAGCCACCGACACTCGGGAGAGACCCAGTACTTC. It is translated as CASSHRHSGETQYF.

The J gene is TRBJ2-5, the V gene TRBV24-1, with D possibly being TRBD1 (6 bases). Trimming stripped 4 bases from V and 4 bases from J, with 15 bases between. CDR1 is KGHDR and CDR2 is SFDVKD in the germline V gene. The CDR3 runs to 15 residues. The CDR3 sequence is CATSEPDRFGETQYF. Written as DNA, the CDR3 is TGTGCCACCAGTGAACCAGACAGGTTTGGAGAGACCCAGTACTTC.

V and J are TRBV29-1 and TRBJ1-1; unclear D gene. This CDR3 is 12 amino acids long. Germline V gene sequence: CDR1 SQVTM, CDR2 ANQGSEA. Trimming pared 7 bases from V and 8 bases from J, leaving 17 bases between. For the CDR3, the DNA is TGCAGCGCCCCGGCCCCGGACCGGGAAGCTTTCTTT. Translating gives CSAPAPDREAFF.

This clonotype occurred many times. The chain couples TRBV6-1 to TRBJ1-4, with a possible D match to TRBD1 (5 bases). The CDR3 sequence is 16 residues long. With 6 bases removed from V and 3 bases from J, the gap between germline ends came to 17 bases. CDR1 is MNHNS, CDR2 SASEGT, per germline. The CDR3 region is CASSPRGGAANEKLFF. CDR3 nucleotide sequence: TGTGCCAGCAGCCCCCGTGGAGGGGCCGCTAATGAAAAACTGTTTTTT.

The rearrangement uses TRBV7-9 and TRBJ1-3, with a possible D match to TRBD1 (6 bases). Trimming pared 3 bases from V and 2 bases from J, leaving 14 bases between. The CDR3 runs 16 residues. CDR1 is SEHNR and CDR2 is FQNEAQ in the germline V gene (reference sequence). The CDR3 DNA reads TGTGCCAGCAGCTTTGCCTGGGGGGCCACTGGAAACACCATATATTTT. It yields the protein CASSFAWGATGNTIYF. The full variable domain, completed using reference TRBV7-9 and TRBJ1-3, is DTGVSQNPRHKITKRGQNVTFRCDPISEHNRLYWYRQTLGQGPEFLTYFQNEAQLEKSRLLSDRFSAERPKGSFSTLEIQRTEQGDSAMYLCASSFAWGATGNTIYFGEGSWLTVV.

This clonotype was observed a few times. DNA of the CDR3: TGCGCCAGCAGCTTGGAGTGGACCTACACCGGGGAGCTGTTTTTT. Its protein product is CASSLEWTYTGELFF. The rearrangement links TRBV5-1 to TRBJ2-2; no reliable D call. CDR3 length: 15 residues. V was shortened by 0 bases and J by 3 bases, with 9 bases between the two germline ends. Germline V gives CDR1 SGHRS, CDR2 YFSETQ.

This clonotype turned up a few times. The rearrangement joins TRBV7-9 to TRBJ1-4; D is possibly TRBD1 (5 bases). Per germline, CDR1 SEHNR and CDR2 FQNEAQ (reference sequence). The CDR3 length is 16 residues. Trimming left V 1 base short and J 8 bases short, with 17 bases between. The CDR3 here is CASSLGASMGEEKLFF. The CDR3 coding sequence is TGTGCCAGCAGCTTAGGGGCGTCGATGGGGGAGGAAAAACTGTTTTTT.

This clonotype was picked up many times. The CDR3 sequence: CASSELDRGEAEAFF. The CDR3 DNA reads as TGCGCCAGCAGTGAGTTGGACAGGGGCGAGGCTGAAGCTTTCTTT. The chain recombines TRBV10-2 with TRBJ1-1; TRBD1 agrees at 9 bases. The CDR3 runs 15 residues. Trimming removed 1 base from V and 6 bases from J; junction bases left unmatched: 6. In germline, CDR1 is WSHSY, CDR2 SAAADI.

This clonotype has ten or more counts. Here the CDR3 DNA reads TGCGCCAGCAGTGTAAACAGGAGGAACACTGAAGCTTTCTTT. Translating it yields CASSVNRRNTEAFF. This chain uses TRBV10-1 with TRBJ1-1, with D perhaps matching TRBD1 (5 bases). The germline V gene has CDR1 WNHNN and CDR2 SYGVQD (reference sequence). The CDR3 sequence is 14 residues long. Trimming shortened V by 4 bases and J by 1 base, and 10 bases separated the two germline ends.

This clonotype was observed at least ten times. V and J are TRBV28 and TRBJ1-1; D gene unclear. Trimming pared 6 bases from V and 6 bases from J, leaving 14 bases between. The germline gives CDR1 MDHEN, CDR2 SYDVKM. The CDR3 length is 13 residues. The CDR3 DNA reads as TGTGCCAGCAGCCTTATCCAGGTTGCTGAAGCTTTCTTT. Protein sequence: CASSLIQVAEAFF.

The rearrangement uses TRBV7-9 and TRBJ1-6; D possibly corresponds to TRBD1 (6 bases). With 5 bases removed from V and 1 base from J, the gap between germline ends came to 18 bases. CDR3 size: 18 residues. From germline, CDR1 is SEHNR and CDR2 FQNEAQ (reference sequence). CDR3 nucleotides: TGTGCCAGCAGCGATAGGCGGGGGGCCCAGTCCTATAATTCACCCCTCCACTTT. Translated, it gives CASSDRRGAQSYNSPLHF.

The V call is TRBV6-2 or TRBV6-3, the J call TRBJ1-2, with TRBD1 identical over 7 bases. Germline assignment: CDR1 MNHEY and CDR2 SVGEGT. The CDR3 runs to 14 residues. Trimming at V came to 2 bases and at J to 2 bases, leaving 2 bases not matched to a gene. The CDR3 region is CASSYGTVNYGYTF. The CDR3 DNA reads TGTGCCAGCAGTTACGGGACAGTGAACTATGGCTACACCTTC.

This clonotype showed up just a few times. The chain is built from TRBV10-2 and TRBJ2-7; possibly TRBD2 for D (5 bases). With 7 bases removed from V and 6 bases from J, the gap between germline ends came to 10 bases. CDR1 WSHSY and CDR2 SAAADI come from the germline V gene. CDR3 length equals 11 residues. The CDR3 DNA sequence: TGCGCCAGCACCCGAGGGAGCGAGCAGTACTTC. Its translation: CASTRGSEQYF.

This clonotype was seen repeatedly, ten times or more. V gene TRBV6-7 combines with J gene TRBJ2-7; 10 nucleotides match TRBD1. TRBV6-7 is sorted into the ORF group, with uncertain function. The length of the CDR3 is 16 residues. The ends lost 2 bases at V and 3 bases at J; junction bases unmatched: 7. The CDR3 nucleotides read TGTGCCAGCAGTTACCTGGACAGGGGGACTTACTACGAGCAGTACTTC. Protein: CASSYLDRGTYYEQYF.

This CDR3 is CSARDIGAEQYF. In DNA form, the CDR3 reads TGCAGTGCTAGAGATATAGGTGCCGAGCAGTACTTC. This sequence joins TRBV20-1 and TRBJ2-7; no clear D. Germline lookup yields CDR1 DFQATT and CDR2 SNEGSKA (reference sequence). Between the trimmed V and J ends, which lost 0 bases and 6 bases, there was a span of 9 bases. The CDR3 extends over 12 amino acids.

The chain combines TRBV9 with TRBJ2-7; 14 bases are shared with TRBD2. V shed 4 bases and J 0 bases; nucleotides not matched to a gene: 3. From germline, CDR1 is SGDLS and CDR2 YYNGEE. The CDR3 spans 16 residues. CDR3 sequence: CASSPGLAGDSYEQYF. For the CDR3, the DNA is TGTGCCAGCAGCCCGGGACTAGCGGGAGACTCCTACGAGCAGTACTTC.

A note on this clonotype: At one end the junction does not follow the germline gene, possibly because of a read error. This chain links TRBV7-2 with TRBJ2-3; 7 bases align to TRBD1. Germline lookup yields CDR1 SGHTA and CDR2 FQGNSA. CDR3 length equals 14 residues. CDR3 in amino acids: CASSLLTGADTQYF. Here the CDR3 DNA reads TGTGCCAGCAGCCTTCTAACAGGGGCAGACACGCAGTATTTT.

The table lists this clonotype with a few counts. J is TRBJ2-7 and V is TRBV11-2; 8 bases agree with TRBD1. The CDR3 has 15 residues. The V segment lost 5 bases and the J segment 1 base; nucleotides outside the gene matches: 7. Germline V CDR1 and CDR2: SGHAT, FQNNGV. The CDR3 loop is CASSPGTGLSYEQYF. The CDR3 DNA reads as TGTGCCAGCAGCCCCGGGACAGGACTTTCCTACGAGCAGTACTTC.

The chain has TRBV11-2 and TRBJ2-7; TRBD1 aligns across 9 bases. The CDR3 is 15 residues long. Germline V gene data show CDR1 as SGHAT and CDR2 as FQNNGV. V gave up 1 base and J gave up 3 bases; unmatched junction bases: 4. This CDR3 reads CASSLVGTGFYEQYF. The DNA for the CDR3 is TGTGCCAGCAGCTTAGTCGGGACAGGGTTCTACGAGCAGTACTTC.

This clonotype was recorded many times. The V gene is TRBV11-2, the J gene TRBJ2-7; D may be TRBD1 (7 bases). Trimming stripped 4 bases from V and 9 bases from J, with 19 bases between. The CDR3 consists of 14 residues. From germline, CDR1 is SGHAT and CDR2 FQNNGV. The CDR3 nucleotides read TGTGCCAGCAGCTCCGACAGGGTGGGGGGTGTGCAGTACTTC. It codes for CASSSDRVGGVQYF.

CDR3 coding DNA: TGCAGTGCTAGAGATAAGGAGAACACCATATATTTT. Translating it yields CSARDKENTIYF. The chain employs TRBV20-1 and TRBJ1-3; D call uncertain. V was pared by 0 bases and J by 7 bases, with 7 bases between. The CDR3 runs to 12 residues. Germline V CDR1 and CDR2: DFQATT, SNEGSKA (reference sequence).

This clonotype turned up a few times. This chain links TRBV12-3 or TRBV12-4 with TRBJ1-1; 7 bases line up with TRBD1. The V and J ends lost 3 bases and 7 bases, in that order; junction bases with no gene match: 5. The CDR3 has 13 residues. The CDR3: CASSLTGPGEAFF. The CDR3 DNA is TGTGCCAGCAGTTTGACAGGGCCCGGTGAAGCTTTCTTT.

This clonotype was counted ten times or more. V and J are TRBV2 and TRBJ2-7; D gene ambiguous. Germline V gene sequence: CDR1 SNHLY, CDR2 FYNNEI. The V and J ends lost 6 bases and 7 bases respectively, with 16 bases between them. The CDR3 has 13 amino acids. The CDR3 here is CASSYTVLGEQYF. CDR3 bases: TGTGCCAGCAGCTATACGGTTCTTGGGGAGCAGTACTTC.

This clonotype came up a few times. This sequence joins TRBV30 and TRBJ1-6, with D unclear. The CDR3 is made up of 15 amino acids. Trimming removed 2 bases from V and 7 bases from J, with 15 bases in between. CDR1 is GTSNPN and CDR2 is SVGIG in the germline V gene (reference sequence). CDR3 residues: CAWSNGVQVNSPLHF. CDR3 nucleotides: TGTGCCTGGAGTAACGGGGTCCAAGTAAATTCACCCCTCCACTTT.

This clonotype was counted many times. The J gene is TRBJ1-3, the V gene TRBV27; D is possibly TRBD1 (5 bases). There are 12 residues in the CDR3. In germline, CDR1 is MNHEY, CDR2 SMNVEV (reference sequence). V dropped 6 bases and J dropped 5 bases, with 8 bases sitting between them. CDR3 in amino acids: CASRGERNTIYF. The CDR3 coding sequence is TGTGCCAGCAGAGGGGAGAGAAACACCATATATTTT.